The rows below give T cell receptor beta chains drawn from one sample of a study of regulatory T cells in long-lasting Graves disease. TCRdb used MiXCR to reprocess the multiplex PCR reads, holding one entry per CDR3 protein. The sample includes some 350,000 distinct CDR3 sequences, around 16% of them seen just once. The data were also submitted as part of a second study, on T cells in Graves' hyperthyroidism and ophthalmopathy.

Specimen: peripheral blood mononuclear cells (PBMCs), collected at new diagnosis, from a patient treated with antithyroid drugs. Receptor source: a woman aged 18-29 years with Graves disease. CDR3s include the opening cysteine and the closing phenylalanine or tryptophan. The D gene is left open where the match is weak. A row's size may be missing; if present it is once, few, many or a size class.

V,J,size,D,CDR3,DNA
TRBV10-3,TRBJ1-5,many,-,CAIRRDSNQPQHF,TGTGCCATTAGGAGGGACAGCAATCAGCCCCAGCATTTT
TRBV7-9,TRBJ2-3,many,TRBD1,CASSPGQGDTDTQYF,TGCGCCAGCAGCCCGGGACAGGGGGACACAGATACGCAGTATTTT
TRBV15,TRBJ1-5,-,-,CATSRTQGDNQPQHF,TGTGCCACCAGCAGGACCCAGGGAGACAATCAGCCCCAGCATTTT
TRBV7-9,TRBJ2-5,-,TRBD2,CASSPNAGGQETQYF,TGTGCCAGCAGCCCGAACGCGGGAGGGCAAGAGACCCAGTACTTC
TRBV20-1,TRBJ2-1,many,-,CSASPGPVINEQFF,TGCAGTGCTAGCCCTGGCCCAGTGATCAATGAGCAGTTCTTC
TRBV20-1,TRBJ2-3,many,TRBD2,CSASLSGRADTQYF,TGCAGTGCTAGTCTTAGCGGGAGGGCCGATACGCAGTATTTT
TRBV29-1,TRBJ2-1,many,TRBD2,CSVEGLAGGLNEQFF,TGCAGCGTTGAGGGACTAGCGGGAGGTTTGAATGAGCAGTTCTTC
TRBV28,TRBJ1-2,few,-,CASSFSGGPGLGYTF,TGTGCCAGCAGTTTTTCCGGGGGGCCCGGTCTGGGCTACACCTTC
TRBV2,TRBJ1-2,many,TRBD1,CASRGTGTYGYTF,TGTGCCAGCAGGGGGACAGGGACCTATGGCTACACCTTC
TRBV6-1,TRBJ1-6,many,-,CASTERSVSPLHF,TGTGCCAGCACTGAACGATCAGTTTCACCCCTCCACTTT
TRBV6-2/TRBV6-3,TRBJ1-3,-,-,CASSEAAGSGNTIYF,TGTGCCAGCAGTGAAGCGGCGGGCTCTGGAAACACCATATATTTT
TRBV12-3/TRBV12-4,TRBJ1-6,few,TRBD1,CASSARGGDNSPLHF,TGTGCCAGCAGCGCCAGGGGGGGCGATAATTCACCCCTCCACTTT
TRBV12-3/TRBV12-4,TRBJ1-2,many,-,CTSSLGGGGAGGYTF,TGTACCAGCAGTTTAGGCGGGGGGGGAGCGGGTGGCTACACCTTC
TRBV29-1,TRBJ1-2,-,-,CSVAPEPDYGYTF,TGCAGCGTTGCCCCAGAGCCCGACTATGGCTACACCTTC
TRBV6-2/TRBV6-3,TRBJ2-5,-,-,CATTAVETQYF,TGTGCCACCACCGCCGTTGAGACCCAGTACTTC
TRBV29-1,TRBJ1-2,-,TRBD1,CSATGQTYGYTF,TGCAGCGCAACGGGACAGACCTATGGCTACACCTTC
TRBV12-5,TRBJ1-1,many,-,CASGLDLAEAFF,TGTGCTAGTGGCCTGGACTTGGCTGAAGCTTTCTTT
TRBV28,TRBJ1-1,many,TRBD1,CATRGQAGRTAFF,TGTGCCACCAGGGGACAGGCGGGTCGTACGGCTTTCTTT
TRBV9,TRBJ2-3,many,-,CASSEEGFKGNTQYF,TGTGCCAGCAGCGAGGAGGGGTTCAAGGGGAATACGCAGTATTTT
TRBV4-1,TRBJ2-7,few,-,CASSQPSGRSYEQYF,TGCGCCAGCAGCCAACCGTCGGGACGGAGCTACGAGCAGTACTTC
TRBV27,TRBJ1-3,few,-,CASTSVSGNTIYF,TGTGCCAGCACTTCAGTCTCTGGAAACACCATATATTTT
TRBV5-1,TRBJ2-7,-,TRBD2,CASSHGLAASYEQYF,TGCGCCAGCAGCCACGGACTAGCGGCTTCCTACGAGCAGTACTTC
TRBV6-5,TRBJ1-5,many,-,CASSYNRDSNQPQHF,TGTGCCAGCAGTTATAACAGGGATAGCAATCAGCCCCAGCATTTT
TRBV29-1,TRBJ1-1,few,-,CSVEDIREAFF,TGCAGCGTTGAAGATATAAGGGAAGCTTTCTTT
TRBV6-2/TRBV6-3,TRBJ1-1,many,-,CASSYWPGTVNTEAFF,TGTGCCAGCAGTTACTGGCCTGGGACGGTGAACACTGAAGCTTTCTTT
TRBV25-1,TRBJ2-7,few,-,CASVDGYEQYF,TGTGCCAGCGTGGACGGCTACGAGCAGTACTTC
TRBV5-1,TRBJ1-2,-,TRBD1,CASSLTGQVVNYGYTF,TGCGCCAGCAGCCTCACGGGACAGGTAGTAAACTATGGCTACACCTTC
TRBV12-3/TRBV12-4,TRBJ1-1,many,-,CASSLSPIGGTEAFF,TGTGCCAGCAGTTTATCTCCTATCGGAGGCACTGAAGCTTTCTTT
TRBV5-1,TRBJ1-2,-,TRBD1,CASSSSLRDSPYGYTF,TGCGCCAGCAGCTCGTCCCTAAGGGACAGCCCCTATGGCTACACCTTC
TRBV11-2,TRBJ2-1,many,-,CASSLLRVRTNNEQFF,TGTGCCAGCAGCTTACTAAGGGTCAGGACAAACAATGAGCAGTTCTTC
TRBV11-2,TRBJ2-2,few,TRBD2,CASSLVGRATGELFF,TGTGCCAGCAGCTTAGTCGGGAGGGCTACCGGGGAGCTGTTTTTT
TRBV30,TRBJ2-5,many,TRBD2,CAWSAGGETQYF,TGTGCCTGGAGCGCGGGAGGGGAGACCCAGTACTTC